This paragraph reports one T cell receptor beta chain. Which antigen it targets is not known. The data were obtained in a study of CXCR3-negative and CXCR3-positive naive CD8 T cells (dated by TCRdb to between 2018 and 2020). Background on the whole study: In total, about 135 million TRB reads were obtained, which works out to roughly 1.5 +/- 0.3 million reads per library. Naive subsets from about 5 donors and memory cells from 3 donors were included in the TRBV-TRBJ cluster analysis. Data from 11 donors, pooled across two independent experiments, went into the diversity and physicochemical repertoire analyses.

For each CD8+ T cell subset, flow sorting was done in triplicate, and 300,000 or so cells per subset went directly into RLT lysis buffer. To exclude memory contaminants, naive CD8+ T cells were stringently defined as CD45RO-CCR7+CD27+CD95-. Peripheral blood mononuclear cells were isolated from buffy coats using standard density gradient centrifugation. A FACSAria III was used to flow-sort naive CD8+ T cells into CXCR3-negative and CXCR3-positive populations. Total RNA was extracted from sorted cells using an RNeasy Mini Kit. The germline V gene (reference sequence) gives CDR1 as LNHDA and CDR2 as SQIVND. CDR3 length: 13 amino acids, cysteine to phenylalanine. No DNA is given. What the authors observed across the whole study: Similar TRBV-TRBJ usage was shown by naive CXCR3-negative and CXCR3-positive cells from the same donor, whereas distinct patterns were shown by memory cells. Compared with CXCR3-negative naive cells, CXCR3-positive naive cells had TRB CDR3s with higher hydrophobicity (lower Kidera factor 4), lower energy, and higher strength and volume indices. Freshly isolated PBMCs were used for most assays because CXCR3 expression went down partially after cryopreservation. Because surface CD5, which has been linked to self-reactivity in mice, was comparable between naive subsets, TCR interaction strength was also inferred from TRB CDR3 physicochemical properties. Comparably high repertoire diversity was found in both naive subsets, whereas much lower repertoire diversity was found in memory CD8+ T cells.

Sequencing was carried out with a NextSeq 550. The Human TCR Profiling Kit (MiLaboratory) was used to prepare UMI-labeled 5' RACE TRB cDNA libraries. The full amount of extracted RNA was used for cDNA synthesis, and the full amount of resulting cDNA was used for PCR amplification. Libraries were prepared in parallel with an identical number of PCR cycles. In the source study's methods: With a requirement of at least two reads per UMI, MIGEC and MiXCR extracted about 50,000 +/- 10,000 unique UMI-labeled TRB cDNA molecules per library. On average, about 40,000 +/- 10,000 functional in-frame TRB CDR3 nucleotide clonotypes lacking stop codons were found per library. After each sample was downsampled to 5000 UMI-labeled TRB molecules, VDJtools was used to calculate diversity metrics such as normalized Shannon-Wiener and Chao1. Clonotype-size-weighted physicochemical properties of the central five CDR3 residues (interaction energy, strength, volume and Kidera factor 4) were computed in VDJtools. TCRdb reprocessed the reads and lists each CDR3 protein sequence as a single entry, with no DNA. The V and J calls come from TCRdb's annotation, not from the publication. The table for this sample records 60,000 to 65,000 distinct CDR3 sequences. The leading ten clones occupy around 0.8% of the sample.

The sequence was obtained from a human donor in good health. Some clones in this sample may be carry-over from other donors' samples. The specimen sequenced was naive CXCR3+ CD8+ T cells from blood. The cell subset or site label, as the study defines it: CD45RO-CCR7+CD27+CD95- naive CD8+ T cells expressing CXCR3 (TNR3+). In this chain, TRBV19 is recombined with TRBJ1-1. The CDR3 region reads CASSIVENTEAFF.